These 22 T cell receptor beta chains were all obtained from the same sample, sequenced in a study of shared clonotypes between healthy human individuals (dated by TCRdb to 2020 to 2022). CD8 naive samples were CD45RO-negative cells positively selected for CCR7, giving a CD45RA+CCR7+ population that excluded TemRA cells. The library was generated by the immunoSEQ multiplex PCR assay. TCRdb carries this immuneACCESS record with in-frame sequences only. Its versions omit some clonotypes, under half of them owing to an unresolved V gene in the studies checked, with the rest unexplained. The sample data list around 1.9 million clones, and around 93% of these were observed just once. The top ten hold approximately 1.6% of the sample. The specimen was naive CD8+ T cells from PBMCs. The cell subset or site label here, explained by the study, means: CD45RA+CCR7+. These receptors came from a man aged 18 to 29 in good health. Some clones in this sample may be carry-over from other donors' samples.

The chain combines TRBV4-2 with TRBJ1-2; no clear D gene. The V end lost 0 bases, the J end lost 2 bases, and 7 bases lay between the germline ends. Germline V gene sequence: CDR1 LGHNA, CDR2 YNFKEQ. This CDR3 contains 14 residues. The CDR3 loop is CASSQDLTNYGYTF. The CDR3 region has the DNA TGTGCCAGCAGCCAAGATCTAACGAACTATGGCTACACCTTC.

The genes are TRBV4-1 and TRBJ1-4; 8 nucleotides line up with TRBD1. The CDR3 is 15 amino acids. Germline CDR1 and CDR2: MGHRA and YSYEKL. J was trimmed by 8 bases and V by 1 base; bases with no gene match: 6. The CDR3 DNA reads TGCGCCAGCAGCCAAGGACAGGGGTTCGGGGAAAAACTGTTTTTT. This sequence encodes CASSQGQGFGEKLFF.

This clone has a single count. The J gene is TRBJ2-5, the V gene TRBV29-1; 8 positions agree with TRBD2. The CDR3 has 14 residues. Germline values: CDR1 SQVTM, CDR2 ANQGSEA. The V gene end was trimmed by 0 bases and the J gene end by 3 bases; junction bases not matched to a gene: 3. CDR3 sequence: CSVEDRGGEETQYF. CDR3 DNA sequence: TGCAGCGTTGAAGATCGGGGGGGGGAAGAGACCCAGTACTTC.

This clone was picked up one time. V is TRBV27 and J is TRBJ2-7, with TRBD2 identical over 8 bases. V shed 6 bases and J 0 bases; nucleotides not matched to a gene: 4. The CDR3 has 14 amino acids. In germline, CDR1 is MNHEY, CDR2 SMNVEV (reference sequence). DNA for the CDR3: TGTGCCAGCAGGGGCGGGAGGCGCTCCTACGAGCAGTACTTC. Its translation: CASRGGRRSYEQYF.

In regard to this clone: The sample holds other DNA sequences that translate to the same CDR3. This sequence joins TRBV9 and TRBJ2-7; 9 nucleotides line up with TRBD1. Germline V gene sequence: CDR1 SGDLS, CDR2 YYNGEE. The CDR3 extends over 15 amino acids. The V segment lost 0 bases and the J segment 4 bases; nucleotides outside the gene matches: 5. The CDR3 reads CASSVGGTGRYEQYF. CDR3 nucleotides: TGTGCCAGCAGCGTAGGCGGGACAGGGCGATACGAGCAGTACTTC.

CDR3 loop: CASKGGTPNSPLHF. DNA of the CDR3: TGTGCCAGCAAGGGGGGGACTCCAAATTCACCCCTCCACTTT. The J gene is TRBJ1-6, the V gene TRBV4-2; the D gene is possibly TRBD1 (6 bases). CDR1 is LGHNA, CDR2 YNFKEQ, per germline. The V end lost 7 bases, the J end lost 7 bases, and 14 bases lay between the germline ends. The CDR3 has 14 amino acids.

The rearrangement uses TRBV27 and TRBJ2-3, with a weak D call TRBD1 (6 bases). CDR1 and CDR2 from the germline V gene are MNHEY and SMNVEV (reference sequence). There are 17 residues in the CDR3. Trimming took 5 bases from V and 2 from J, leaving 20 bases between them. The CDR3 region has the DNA TGTGCCAGCAGTCCTCATACCGGGACACTCGTCACAGATACGCAGTATTTT. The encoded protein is CASSPHTGTLVTDTQYF.

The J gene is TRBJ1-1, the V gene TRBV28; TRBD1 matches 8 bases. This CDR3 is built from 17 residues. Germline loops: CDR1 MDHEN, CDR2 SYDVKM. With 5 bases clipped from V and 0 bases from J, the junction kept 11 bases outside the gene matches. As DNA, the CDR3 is TGTGCCAGCAGTCCCCCGGGACAGGAGAAAATGAACACTGAAGCTTTCTTT. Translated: CASSPPGQEKMNTEAFF.

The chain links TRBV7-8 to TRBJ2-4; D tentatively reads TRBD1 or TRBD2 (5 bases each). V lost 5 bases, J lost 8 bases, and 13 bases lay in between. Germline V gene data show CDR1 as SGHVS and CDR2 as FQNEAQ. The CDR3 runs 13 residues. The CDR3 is CASSRDLMDIQYF. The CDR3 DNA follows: TGTGCCAGCAGCCGGGACCTAATGGACATTCAGTACTTC.

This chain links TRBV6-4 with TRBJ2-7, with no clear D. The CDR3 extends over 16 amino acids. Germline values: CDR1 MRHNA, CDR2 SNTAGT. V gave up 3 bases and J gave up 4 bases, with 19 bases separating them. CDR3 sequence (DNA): TGTGCCAGCAGTGAATCAGATGGGTCTAGTCTATACGAGCAGTACTTC. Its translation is CASSESDGSSLYEQYF.

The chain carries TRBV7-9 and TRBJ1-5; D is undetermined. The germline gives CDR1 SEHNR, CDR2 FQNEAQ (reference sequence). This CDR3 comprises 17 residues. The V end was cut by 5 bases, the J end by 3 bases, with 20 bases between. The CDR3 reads CASSLLSYDKNNQPQHF. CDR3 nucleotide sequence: TGTGCCAGCAGCCTATTGTCCTATGACAAGAACAATCAGCCCCAGCATTTT. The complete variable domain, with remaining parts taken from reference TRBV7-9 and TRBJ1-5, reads DTGVSQNPRHKITKRGQNVTFRCDPISEHNRLYWYRQTLGQGPEFLTYFQNEAQLEKSRLLSDRFSAERPKGSFSTLEIQRTEQGDSAMYLCASSLLSYDKNNQPQHFGDGTRLSIL.

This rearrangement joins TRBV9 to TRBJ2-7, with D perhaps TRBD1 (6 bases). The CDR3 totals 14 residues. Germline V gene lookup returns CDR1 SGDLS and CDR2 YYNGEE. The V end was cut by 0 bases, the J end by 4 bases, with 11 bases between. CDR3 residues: CASSVGDTQYEQYF. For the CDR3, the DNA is TGTGCCAGCAGCGTAGGGGACACTCAGTACGAGCAGTACTTC.

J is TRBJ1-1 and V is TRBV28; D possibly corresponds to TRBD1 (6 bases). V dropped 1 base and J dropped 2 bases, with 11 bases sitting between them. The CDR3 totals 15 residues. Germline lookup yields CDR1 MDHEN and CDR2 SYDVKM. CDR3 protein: CASSLYTRGNTEAFF. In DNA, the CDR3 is TGTGCCAGCAGTTTATACACCAGGGGCAACACTGAAGCTTTCTTT.

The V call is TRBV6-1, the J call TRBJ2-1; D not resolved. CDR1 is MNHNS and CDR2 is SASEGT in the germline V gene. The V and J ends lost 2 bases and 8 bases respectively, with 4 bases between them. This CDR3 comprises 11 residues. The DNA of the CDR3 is TGTGCCAGCAGTGAACTCTATGAGCAGTTCTTC. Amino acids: CASSELYEQFF.

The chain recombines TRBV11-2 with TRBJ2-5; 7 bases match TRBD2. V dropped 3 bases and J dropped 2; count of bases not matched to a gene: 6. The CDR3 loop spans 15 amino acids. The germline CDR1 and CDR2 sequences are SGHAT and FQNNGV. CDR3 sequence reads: CASSFGGGGQETQYF. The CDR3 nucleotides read TGTGCCAGCAGCTTCGGCGGGGGTGGTCAAGAGACCCAGTACTTC.

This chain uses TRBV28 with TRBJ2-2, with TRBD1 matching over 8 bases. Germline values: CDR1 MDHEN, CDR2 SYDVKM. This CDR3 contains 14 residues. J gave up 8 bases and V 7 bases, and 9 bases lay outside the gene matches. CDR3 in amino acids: CASTPDRETGELFF. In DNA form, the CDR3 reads TGTGCCAGCACCCCGGACAGGGAAACTGGGGAGCTGTTTTTT.

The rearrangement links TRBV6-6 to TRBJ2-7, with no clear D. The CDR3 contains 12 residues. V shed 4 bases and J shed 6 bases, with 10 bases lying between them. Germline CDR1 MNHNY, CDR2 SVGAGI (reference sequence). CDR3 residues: CASSFDPPEQYF. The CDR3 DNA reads TGTGCCAGCAGTTTCGACCCCCCCGAGCAGTACTTC.

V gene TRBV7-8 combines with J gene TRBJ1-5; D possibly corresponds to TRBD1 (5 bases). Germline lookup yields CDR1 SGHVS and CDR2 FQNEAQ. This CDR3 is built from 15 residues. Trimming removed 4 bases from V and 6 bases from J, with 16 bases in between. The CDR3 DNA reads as TGTGCCAGCAGCTCCTCGATAGGGGAGACTCAGCCCCAGCATTTT. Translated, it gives CASSSSIGETQPQHF.

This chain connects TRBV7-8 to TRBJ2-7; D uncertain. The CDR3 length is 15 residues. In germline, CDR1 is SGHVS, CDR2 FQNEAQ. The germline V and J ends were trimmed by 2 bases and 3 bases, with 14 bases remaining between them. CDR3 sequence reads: CASSLFEVGGYEQYF. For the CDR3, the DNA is TGTGCCAGCAGCTTATTTGAGGTCGGCGGCTACGAGCAGTACTTC.

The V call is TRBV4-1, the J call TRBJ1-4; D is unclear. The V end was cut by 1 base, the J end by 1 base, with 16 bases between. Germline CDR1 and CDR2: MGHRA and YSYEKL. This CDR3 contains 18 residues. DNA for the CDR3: TGCGCCAGCAGCCAAGTGTCGACTGACTTTGGAACTAATGAAAAACTGTTTTTT. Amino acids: CASSQVSTDFGTNEKLFF.

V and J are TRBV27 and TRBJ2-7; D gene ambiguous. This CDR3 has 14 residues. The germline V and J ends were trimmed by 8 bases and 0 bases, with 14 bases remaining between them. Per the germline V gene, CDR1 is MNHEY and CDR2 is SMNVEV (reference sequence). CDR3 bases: TGTGCCAGCTCCTCAGTTGGTCCCTCCTACGAGCAGTACTTC. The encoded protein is CASSSVGPSYEQYF.

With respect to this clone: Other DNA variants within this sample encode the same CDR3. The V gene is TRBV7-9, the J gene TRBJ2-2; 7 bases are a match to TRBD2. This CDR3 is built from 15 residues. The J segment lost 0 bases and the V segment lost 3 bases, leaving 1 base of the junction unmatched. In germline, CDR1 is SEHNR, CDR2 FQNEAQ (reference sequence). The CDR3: CASSLGGTNTGELFF. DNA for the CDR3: TGTGCCAGCAGCTTGGGGGGGACGAACACCGGGGAGCTGTTTTTT.